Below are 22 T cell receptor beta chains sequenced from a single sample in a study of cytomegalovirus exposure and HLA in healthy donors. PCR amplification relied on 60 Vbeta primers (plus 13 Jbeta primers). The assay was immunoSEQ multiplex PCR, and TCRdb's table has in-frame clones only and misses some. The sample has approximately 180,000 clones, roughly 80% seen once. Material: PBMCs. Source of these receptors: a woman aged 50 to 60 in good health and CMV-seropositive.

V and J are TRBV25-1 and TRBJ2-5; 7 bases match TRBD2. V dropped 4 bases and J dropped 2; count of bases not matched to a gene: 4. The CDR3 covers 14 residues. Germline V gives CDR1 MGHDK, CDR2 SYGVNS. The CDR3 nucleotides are TGTGCCAGCAGTGTGCGGGGGAATCAAGAGACCCAGTACTTC. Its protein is CASSVRGNQETQYF. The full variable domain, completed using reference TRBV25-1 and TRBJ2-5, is EADIYQTPRYLVIGTGKKITLECSQTMGHDKMYWYQQDPGMELHLIHYSYGVNSTEKGDLSSESTVSRIRTEHFPLTLESARPSHTSQYLCASSVRGNQETQYFGPGTRLLVL.

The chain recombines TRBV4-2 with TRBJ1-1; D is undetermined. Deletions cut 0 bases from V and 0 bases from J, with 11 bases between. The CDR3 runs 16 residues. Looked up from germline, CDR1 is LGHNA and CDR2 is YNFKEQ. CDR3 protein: CASSQDEGRLNTEAFF. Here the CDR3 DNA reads TGTGCCAGCAGCCAAGATGAGGGTAGATTGAACACTGAAGCTTTCTTT.

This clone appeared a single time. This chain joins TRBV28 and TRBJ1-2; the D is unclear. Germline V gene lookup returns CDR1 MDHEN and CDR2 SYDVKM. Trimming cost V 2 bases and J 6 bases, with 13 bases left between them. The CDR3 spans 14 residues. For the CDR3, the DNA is TGTGCCAGCAGTTTAGAAGCAGGTTATCATGGCTACACCTTC. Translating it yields CASSLEAGYHGYTF.

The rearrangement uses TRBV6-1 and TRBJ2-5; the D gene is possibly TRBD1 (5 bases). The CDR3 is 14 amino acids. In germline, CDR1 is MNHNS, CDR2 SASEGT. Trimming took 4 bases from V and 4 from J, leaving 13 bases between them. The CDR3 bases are TGTGCCAGCAGTGGACAGTTGGGCGGAGAGACCCAGTACTTC. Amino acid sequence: CASSGQLGGETQYF.

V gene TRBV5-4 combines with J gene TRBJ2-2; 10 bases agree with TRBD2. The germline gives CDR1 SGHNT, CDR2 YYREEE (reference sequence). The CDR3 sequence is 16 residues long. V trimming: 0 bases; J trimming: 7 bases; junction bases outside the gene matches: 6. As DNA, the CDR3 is TGTGCCAGCAGCTTGGGGCTAGCGGGGGTTTTCGGGGAGCTGTTTTTT. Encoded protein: CASSLGLAGVFGELFF.

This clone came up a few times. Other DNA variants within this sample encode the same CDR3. The CDR3 DNA reads as TGCGCCAGCAGCTTGACAGGTTACACCTACGAGCAGTACTTC. Its translation is CASSLTGYTYEQYF. The J gene is TRBJ2-7, the V gene TRBV5-1; TRBD1 might be the D (5 bases). CDR3 length: 14 residues. V gave up 1 base and J gave up 2 bases, with 10 bases separating them. CDR1 is SGHRS, CDR2 YFSETQ, per germline.

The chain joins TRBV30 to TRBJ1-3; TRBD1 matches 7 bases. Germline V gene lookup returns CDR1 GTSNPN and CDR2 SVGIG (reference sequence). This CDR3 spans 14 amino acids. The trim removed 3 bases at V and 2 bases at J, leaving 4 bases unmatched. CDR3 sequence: CAWRWGQTGNTIYF. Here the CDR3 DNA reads TGTGCCTGGAGATGGGGACAGACTGGAAACACCATATATTTT.

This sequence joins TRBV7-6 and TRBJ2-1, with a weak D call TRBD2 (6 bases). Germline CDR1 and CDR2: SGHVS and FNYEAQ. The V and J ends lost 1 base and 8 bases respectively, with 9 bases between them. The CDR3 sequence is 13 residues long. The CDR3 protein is CASSLGRGDEQFF. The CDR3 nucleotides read TGTGCCAGCAGCTTAGGGAGGGGCGATGAGCAGTTCTTC.

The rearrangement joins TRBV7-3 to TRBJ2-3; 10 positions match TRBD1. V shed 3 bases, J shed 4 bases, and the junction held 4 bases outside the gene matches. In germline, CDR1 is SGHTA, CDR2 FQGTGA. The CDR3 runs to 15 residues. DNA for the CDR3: TGTGCCAGCAGCTTGACAGGGGGCGGAGCAGATACGCAGTATTTT. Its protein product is CASSLTGGGADTQYF.

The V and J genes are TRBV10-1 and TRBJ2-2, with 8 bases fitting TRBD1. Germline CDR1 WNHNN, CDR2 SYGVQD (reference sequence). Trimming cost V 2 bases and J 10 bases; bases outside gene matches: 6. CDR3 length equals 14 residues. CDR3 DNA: TGCGCCAGCAGTGAGCCCGGACAGGGAAAGGAGCTGTTTTTT. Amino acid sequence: CASSEPGQGKELFF.

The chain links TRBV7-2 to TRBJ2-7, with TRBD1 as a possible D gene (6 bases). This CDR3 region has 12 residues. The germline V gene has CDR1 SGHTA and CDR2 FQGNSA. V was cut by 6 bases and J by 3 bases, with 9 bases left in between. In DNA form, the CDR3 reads TGTGCCAGCAGGGGGGCGGGCTACGAGCAGTACTTC. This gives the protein CASRGAGYEQYF.

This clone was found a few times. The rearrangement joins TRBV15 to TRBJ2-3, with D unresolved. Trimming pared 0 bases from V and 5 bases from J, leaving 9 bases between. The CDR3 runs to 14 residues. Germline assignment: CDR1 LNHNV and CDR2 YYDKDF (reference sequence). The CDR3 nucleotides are TGTGCCACCAGCAGAGATATTGGAGTAGATACGCAGTATTTT. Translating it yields CATSRDIGVDTQYF.

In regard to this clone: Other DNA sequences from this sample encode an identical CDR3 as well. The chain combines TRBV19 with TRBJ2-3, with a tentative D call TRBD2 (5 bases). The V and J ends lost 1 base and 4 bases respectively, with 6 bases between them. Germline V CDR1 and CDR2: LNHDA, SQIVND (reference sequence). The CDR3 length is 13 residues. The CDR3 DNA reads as TGTGCCAGTAGTATAGGGGGAGCAGATACGCAGTATTTT. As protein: CASSIGGADTQYF.

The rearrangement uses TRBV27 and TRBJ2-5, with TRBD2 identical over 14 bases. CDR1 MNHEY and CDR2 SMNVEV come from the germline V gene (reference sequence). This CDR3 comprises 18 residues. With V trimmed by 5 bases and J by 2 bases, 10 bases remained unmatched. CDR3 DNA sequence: TGTGCCAGCAGTCCAGGGCACGGACTAGCGGGGGGTCAAGAGACCCAGTACTTC. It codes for CASSPGHGLAGGQETQYF.

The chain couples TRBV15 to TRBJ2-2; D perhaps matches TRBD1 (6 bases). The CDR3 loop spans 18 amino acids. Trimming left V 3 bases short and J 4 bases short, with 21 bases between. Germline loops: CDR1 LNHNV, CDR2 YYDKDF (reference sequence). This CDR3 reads CATSSPNVGQSFTGELFF. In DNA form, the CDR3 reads TGTGCCACCAGCAGTCCCAACGTGGGACAATCTTTCACCGGGGAGCTGTTTTTT.

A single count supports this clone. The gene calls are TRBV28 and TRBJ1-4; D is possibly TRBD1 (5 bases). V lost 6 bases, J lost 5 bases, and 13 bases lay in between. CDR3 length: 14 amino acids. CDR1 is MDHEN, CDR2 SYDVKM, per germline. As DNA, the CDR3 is TGTGCCAGCAGCTTGACAGTTACAAATGAAAAACTGTTTTTT. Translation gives CASSLTVTNEKLFF.

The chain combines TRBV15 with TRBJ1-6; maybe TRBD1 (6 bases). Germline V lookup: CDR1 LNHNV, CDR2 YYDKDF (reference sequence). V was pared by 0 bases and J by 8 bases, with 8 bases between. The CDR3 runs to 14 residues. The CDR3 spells CATSREGGYSPLHF. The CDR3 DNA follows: TGTGCCACCAGCAGAGAAGGGGGTTATTCACCCCTCCACTTT.

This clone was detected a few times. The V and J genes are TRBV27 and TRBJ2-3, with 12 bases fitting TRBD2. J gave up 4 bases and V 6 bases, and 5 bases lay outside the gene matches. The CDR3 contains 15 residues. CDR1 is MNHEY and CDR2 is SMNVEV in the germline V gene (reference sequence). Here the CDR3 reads CASSLGLAGPDTQYF. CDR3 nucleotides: TGTGCCAGCAGCTTAGGACTAGCGGGGCCAGATACGCAGTATTTT.

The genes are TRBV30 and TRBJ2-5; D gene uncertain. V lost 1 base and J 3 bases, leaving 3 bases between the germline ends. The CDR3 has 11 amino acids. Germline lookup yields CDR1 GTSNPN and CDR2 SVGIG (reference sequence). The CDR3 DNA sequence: TGTGCCTGGAGTGGAGAAGAGACCCAGTACTTC. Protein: CAWSGEETQYF.

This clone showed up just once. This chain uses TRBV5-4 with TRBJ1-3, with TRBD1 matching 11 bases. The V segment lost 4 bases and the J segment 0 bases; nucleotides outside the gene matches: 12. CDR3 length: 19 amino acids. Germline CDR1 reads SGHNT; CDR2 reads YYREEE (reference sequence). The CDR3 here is CASSEDRGRPAHSGNTIYF. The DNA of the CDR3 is TGTGCCAGCAGCGAGGACAGGGGGCGACCTGCTCACTCTGGAAACACCATATATTTT.

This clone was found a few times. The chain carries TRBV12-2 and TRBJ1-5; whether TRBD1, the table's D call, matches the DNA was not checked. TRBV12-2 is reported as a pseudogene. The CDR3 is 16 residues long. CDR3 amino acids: CASRLPPRGCNQPQHF. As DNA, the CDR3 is TGTGCAAGTCGCTTACCACCCAGGGGTTGCAATCAGCCCCAGCATTTT.

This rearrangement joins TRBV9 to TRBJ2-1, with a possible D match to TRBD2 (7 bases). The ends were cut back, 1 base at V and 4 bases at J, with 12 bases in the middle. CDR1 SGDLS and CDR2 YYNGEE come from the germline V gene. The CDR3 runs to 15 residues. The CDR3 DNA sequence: TGTGCCAGCAGCGTAAGGGGGGGGGCTTACAATGAGCAGTTCTTC. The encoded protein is CASSVRGGAYNEQFF. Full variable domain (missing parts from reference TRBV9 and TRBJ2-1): DSGVTQTPKHLITATGQRVTLRCSPRSGDLSVYWYQQSLDQGLQFLIQYYNGEERAKGNILERFSAQQFPDLHSELNLSSLELGDSALYFCASSVRGGAYNEQFFGPGTRLTVL.